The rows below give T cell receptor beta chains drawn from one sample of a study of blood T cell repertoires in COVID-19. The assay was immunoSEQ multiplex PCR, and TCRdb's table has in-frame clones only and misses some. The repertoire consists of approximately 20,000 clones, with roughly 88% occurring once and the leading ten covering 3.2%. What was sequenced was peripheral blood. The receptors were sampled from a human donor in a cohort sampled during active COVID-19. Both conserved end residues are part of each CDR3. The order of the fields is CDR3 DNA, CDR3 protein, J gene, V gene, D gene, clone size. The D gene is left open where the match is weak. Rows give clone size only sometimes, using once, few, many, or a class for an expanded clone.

TGTGCCAGCAGCGGGACTACCATCAATGAGCAGTTCTTC CASSGTTINEQFF TRBJ2-1 TRBV9 . .
TGTGCCAGCTCAGGGACAGTCGACTATGGCTACACCTTC CASSGTVDYGYTF TRBJ1-2 TRBV18 TRBD1 .
TGTGCCAGCAGCCACACGGGTTACGAGCAGTACTTC CASSHTGYEQYF TRBJ2-7 TRBV6-2/TRBV6-3 . .
TGTGCCAGCAGCTTAGGGGTATTCGGAGGGAGGGGGTCACCCCTCCACTTT CASSLGVFGGRGSPLHF TRBJ1-6 TRBV7-3 . .
TGTGCCAGCAGCTTAACCCTCCTGTCTAGCGGCTTCACAGATACGCAGTATTTT CASSLTLLSSGFTDTQYF TRBJ2-3 TRBV7-8 TRBD2 once
TGTGCCAGCAGTGATGAGTCACCCCTCCACTTT CASSDESPLHF TRBJ1-6 TRBV6-1 . once
TGTGCCAGTAACCCAGACAGGGCCGGGGCCAACGTCCTGACTTTC CASNPDRAGANVLTF TRBJ2-6 TRBV19 TRBD1 .
TGTGCCAGCAGCTTGCCCGGGACAGTCCCCTATGGCTACACCTTC CASSLPGTVPYGYTF TRBJ1-2 TRBV5-4 TRBD1 .
TGTGCCAGCAGTTCGCCGGCGCAGGCAAACATTCAGTACTTC CASSSPAQANIQYF TRBJ2-4 TRBV28 . .
TGTGCCAGCAGTGTGGGATACACGGTGGGCGGGGAGACCCAGTACTTC CASSVGYTVGGETQYF TRBJ2-5 TRBV27 . .
TGTGCCAGCGGTGACCTAGCGAGCACAGATACGCAGTATTTT CASGDLASTDTQYF TRBJ2-3 TRBV27 . .
TGTGCCAGCAGCACCCAAAAACCGACTAGCGGGAGTGAAGGGTCGTACAATGAGCAGTTCTTC CASSTQKPTSGSEGSYNEQFF TRBJ2-1 TRBV3-1/TRBV3-2 TRBD2 .
TGCAGCGTTGGAGAGGGGGCAATTGGAAACACCATATATTTT CSVGEGAIGNTIYF TRBJ1-3 TRBV29-1 TRBD1 .
TGTGCCAGTAGCTGGGACAGGAATCAGCCCCAGCATTTT CASSWDRNQPQHF TRBJ1-5 TRBV19 TRBD1 .
TGTGCCACCGTCGGTCTCGACAGGGGAACAGATACGCAGTATTTT CATVGLDRGTDTQYF TRBJ2-3 TRBV5-6 TRBD1 .
TGTGCCACCTCACCAACCCGGGGGTCCATTAACTATGGCTACACCTTC CATSPTRGSINYGYTF TRBJ1-2 TRBV28 . .
TGTGCCAGCAGGGGGATAGCGGAGCAGAACACCGGGGAGCTGTTTTTT CASRGIAEQNTGELFF TRBJ2-2 TRBV2 . .
TGTGCCAGCAGCCAGGAGTCCGGGACAGGAAGCAATCAGCCCCAGCATTTT CASSQESGTGSNQPQHF TRBJ1-5 TRBV4-2 TRBD1 .
TGCGCCAGCAGCGCCACAGGGTCTGGAAACACCATATATTTT CASSATGSGNTIYF TRBJ1-3 TRBV5-1 . .
TGTGCCAGTAGCCTCGCGAGCACGGGGGAGCAGTACTTC CASSLASTGEQYF TRBJ2-7 TRBV19 . once
TGTGCCAGCAGTGGGGCCTATGAGCAGTTCTTC CASSGAYEQFF TRBJ2-1 TRBV12-3/TRBV12-4 . .
TGCAGCGTTAGGGGACTAGCCACCGGGGAGCTGTTTTTT CSVRGLATGELFF TRBJ2-2 TRBV29-1 TRBD2 .
TGTGCCAGCAGCCGAGACCTTCGGCGGCGCACAGATACGCAGTATTTT CASSRDLRRRTDTQYF TRBJ2-3 TRBV3-1/TRBV3-2 . .
TGTGCCAGCAGAACAGGGTTTGGGCAGCCCCAGCATTTT CASRTGFGQPQHF TRBJ1-5 TRBV6-5 . .
TGTGCCAGCAGTTTTCCGGGAGCTGAGCAGTTCTTC CASSFPGAEQFF TRBJ2-1 TRBV12-3/TRBV12-4 . .
TGTGCCATCAATTCAAGGACAGGCAGTAATTCACCCCTCCACTTT CAINSRTGSNSPLHF TRBJ1-6 TRBV10-3 TRBD1 .
TGCGCCAGCAGTGAAAATCGGCCAGGGGTTGGATCACCCCTCCACTTT CASSENRPGVGSPLHF TRBJ1-6 TRBV10-2 . .
TGTGCCAGCAGGGGTAGCGGGAGCTTTCGGCATGAGCAGTTCTTC CASRGSGSFRHEQFF TRBJ2-1 TRBV5-5 TRBD2 .